What follows are 25 T cell receptor beta chains derived from one specimen sequenced in a study of blood T cell repertoires in COVID-19. Sequencing used immunoSEQ multiplex PCR; TCRdb keeps in-frame clones, though not all of them. The repertoire consists of 90,000 to 100,000 clones, with 81% occurring once and the leading ten covering around a tenth. The sequenced sample consisted of peripheral blood. The receptors derive from a woman of 80 years or more with acute or convalescent COVID-19.

The rearrangement uses TRBV4-3 and TRBJ2-5; D is possibly TRBD2 (5 bases). V was trimmed by 1 base and J by 1 base, leaving 7 bases between them. The CDR3 is 14 amino acids. Germline V gene lookup returns CDR1 LGHNA and CDR2 YSLEER. CDR3 nucleotide sequence: TGCGCCAGCAGCCAAGGAGGGTCCCAAGAGACCCAGTACTTC. This gives the protein CASSQGGSQETQYF.

This clone came up a few times. The chain uses TRBV7-3 and TRBJ2-3; 8 nucleotides line up with TRBD2. With V trimmed by 2 bases and J by 4 bases, 5 bases remained unmatched. The CDR3 spans 15 residues. Germline V CDR1 and CDR2: SGHTA, FQGTGA. CDR3 bases: TGTGCCAGCAGCTTAGGAGGACTAGCTGCAGATACGCAGTATTTT. It is translated as CASSLGGLAADTQYF.

V is TRBV5-1 and J is TRBJ1-2; D unclear. This CDR3 comprises 14 residues. The V and J ends lost 1 base and 0 bases respectively, with 7 bases between them. CDR1 is SGHRS, CDR2 YFSETQ, per germline. CDR3 bases: TGCGCCAGCAGCTTGTCTGTTCCTAACTATGGCTACACCTTC. Residues: CASSLSVPNYGYTF.

The V gene is TRBV5-1, the J gene TRBJ2-3, with a possible D match to TRBD2 (6 bases). This CDR3 comprises 16 residues. Trimming took off 4 bases at V and 0 bases at J, with 15 bases between the two ends. Germline CDR1 and CDR2: SGHRS and YFSETQ. Here the CDR3 DNA reads TGCGCCAGCAGCCACCGTGGAGGGGAGAGCACAGATACGCAGTATTTT. Translated, it gives CASSHRGGESTDTQYF.

The chain links TRBV10-3 to TRBJ1-1, with D perhaps TRBD1 (5 bases). CDR3 length: 13 amino acids. Between the trimmed V and J ends, which lost 5 bases and 5 bases, there was a span of 12 bases. Germline CDR1 and CDR2: ENHRY and SYGVKD. The DNA of the CDR3 is TGTGCCATCAGTCCTATCGGGGGGACTGAAGCTTTCTTT. It yields the protein CAISPIGGTEAFF.

This rearrangement joins TRBV9 to TRBJ2-7; 8 positions agree with TRBD2. V shed 0 bases, J shed 4 bases, and the junction held 6 bases outside the gene matches. This CDR3 comprises 15 residues. From germline, CDR1 is SGDLS and CDR2 YYNGEE. For the CDR3, the DNA is TGTGCCAGCAGCGTAGGGGGTAGCGGGGTTTACGAGCAGTACGTC. The encoded protein is CASSVGGSGVYEQYV.

CDR3 DNA sequence: TGTGCCAGCAGCCAAGATTGGACTGTAGACACCGGGGAGCTGTTTTTT. It specifies CASSQDWTVDTGELFF. This chain links TRBV4-2 with TRBJ2-2, with D possibly being TRBD2 (5 bases). Germline V gene sequence: CDR1 LGHNA, CDR2 YNFKEQ. CDR3 length equals 16 residues. V gave up 0 bases and J gave up 3 bases, with 11 bases separating them.

The chain employs TRBV29-1 and TRBJ2-5; no definite D call. The CDR3 has 12 amino acids. Per the germline V gene, CDR1 is SQVTM and CDR2 is ANQGSEA. V dropped 0 bases and J dropped 5 bases, with 7 bases sitting between them. The chain's CDR3 is CSVEENGETQYF. Written as DNA, the CDR3 is TGCAGCGTTGAAGAGAACGGGGAGACCCAGTACTTC.

The chain employs TRBV3-1 (or the pseudogene TRBV3-2) and TRBJ1-2; the D gene is possibly TRBD1 (5 bases). The germline V gene has CDR1 LGHDT and CDR2 YNNKEL (reference sequence). The germline V and J ends were trimmed by 1 base and 4 bases, with 13 bases remaining between them. This CDR3 has 15 residues. The CDR3 DNA reads TGTGCCAGCAGCCAAGGGGCAGGGCGATCCTATGGCTACACCTTC. Protein product: CASSQGAGRSYGYTF.

V gene TRBV5-1 combines with J gene TRBJ2-3; 7 nucleotides agree with TRBD1. V lost 0 bases, J lost 0 bases, and 1 base stayed unmatched. Germline CDR1 is SGHRS and CDR2 is YFSETQ. This CDR3 is 15 amino acids long. CDR3 DNA sequence: TGCGCCAGCAGCTTGGAACAGGGGAGCACAGATACGCAGTATTTT. Its protein product is CASSLEQGSTDTQYF.

This clone was counted once. The chain recombines TRBV5-4 with TRBJ2-1; TRBD2 is a possible D gene (6 bases). CDR3 length: 16 amino acids. V lost 3 bases and J 0 bases, leaving 13 bases between the germline ends. From germline, CDR1 is SGHNT and CDR2 YYREEE (reference sequence). CDR3 in DNA: TGTGCCAGCAGCTCCGGAGTCGGGGGCTCCTACAATGAGCAGTTCTTC. Encoded protein: CASSSGVGGSYNEQFF.

The CDR3 coding sequence is TGTGCCAGCAAAGTTGAGAGGGATCAGCCCCAGCATTTT. As protein: CASKVERDQPQHF. This rearrangement joins TRBV2 to TRBJ1-5; D call uncertain. This CDR3 has 13 amino acids. V was pared by 7 bases and J by 5 bases, with 12 bases between. Per the germline V gene, CDR1 is SNHLY and CDR2 is FYNNEI.

The chain uses TRBV7-8 and TRBJ1-5; the D is unclear. The germline V gene encodes CDR1 SGHVS and CDR2 FQNEAQ. The CDR3 is made up of 15 amino acids. Trimming removed 0 bases at V and 0 bases at J, with 6 bases between. CDR3 protein: CASSLAVNSNQPQHF. The CDR3, as DNA: TGTGCCAGCAGCTTAGCTGTAAATAGCAATCAGCCCCAGCATTTT.

This clone was recorded once. This chain uses TRBV7-8 with TRBJ2-7; 14 nucleotides align to TRBD2. The CDR3 is 15 residues long. After removal of 2 bases from V and 6 bases from J, the junction contained 3 bases not matched to a gene. CDR1 and CDR2 (germline): SGHVS, FQNEAQ. The DNA for the CDR3 is TGTGCCAGCAGCTTACCGACTAGCGGGGGGGGCGAGCAGTACGTC. Translating it yields CASSLPTSGGGEQYV.

This chain uses TRBV19 with TRBJ1-1, with D uncertain. The CDR3 covers 13 residues. Per the germline V gene, CDR1 is LNHDA and CDR2 is SQIVND (reference sequence). Trimming removed 2 bases from V and 6 bases from J, with 10 bases in between. CDR3 region: CASSIPAVPEAFF. In DNA form, the CDR3 reads TGTGCCAGTAGTATACCTGCGGTCCCTGAAGCTTTCTTT.

The chain combines TRBV7-8 with TRBJ2-1; no reliable D call. The V gene lost 2 bases and the J gene lost 9 bases, with 11 bases spanning the gap. In germline, CDR1 is SGHVS, CDR2 FQNEAQ. The CDR3 consists of 13 residues. The chain's CDR3 is CASSLRLGGEQFF. The CDR3 DNA reads as TGTGCCAGCAGCTTACGGCTAGGTGGTGAGCAGTTCTTC.

V usage is TRBV7-6 and J usage is TRBJ1-4, with 8 bases that match TRBD1. CDR3 length equals 16 residues. The V segment lost 3 bases and the J segment 4 bases; nucleotides outside the gene matches: 7. From germline, CDR1 is SGHVS and CDR2 FNYEAQ. CDR3 DNA: TGTGCCAGCAGCTTTGACCAGGGGGCTGGTAATGAAAAACTGTTTTTT. This codes for CASSFDQGAGNEKLFF.

The J gene is TRBJ1-4, the V gene TRBV28; D gene ambiguous. Germline CDR1 reads MDHEN; CDR2 reads SYDVKM. This CDR3 comprises 14 residues. V was cut by 6 bases and J by 7 bases, with 15 bases left in between. This chain's CDR3 is CASSLGEVVEKLFF. For the CDR3, the DNA is TGTGCCAGCAGCCTCGGGGAGGTGGTTGAAAAACTGTTTTTT.

The rearrangement joins TRBV3-1 (or the pseudogene TRBV3-2) to TRBJ1-3; a possible D gene is TRBD1 (6 bases). This CDR3 is built from 15 residues. Trimming left V 4 bases short and J 3 bases short, with 13 bases between. The germline CDR1 and CDR2 sequences are LGHDT and YNNKEL (reference sequence). The CDR3 spells CASSPSGASGNTIYF. In DNA form, the CDR3 reads TGTGCCAGCAGCCCCTCAGGGGCGAGTGGAAACACCATATATTTT.

This chain links TRBV5-1 with TRBJ1-2; TRBD1 is a possible D gene (5 bases). The CDR3 contains 13 residues. Trimming took off 4 bases at V and 1 base at J, with 8 bases between the two ends. Per the germline V gene, CDR1 is SGHRS and CDR2 is YFSETQ. The CDR3 DNA follows: TGCGCCAGCAGCCAAGACAGTAACTATGGCTACACCTTC. Residues: CASSQDSNYGYTF.

The rearrangement joins TRBV18 to TRBJ2-7; D not resolved. Trimming cost V 3 bases and J 2 bases, with 11 bases left between them. The CDR3 length is 14 residues. Per the germline V gene, CDR1 is KGHSH and CDR2 is LQKENI. DNA of the CDR3: TGTGCCAGCTCACCTAATAACGGTGCCTACGAGCAGTACGTC. Protein product: CASSPNNGAYEQYV.

The DNA of the CDR3 is TGTGCCAGCAGAGCAGGGCAAAATCAGCCCCAGCATTTT. This sequence encodes CASRAGQNQPQHF. V usage is TRBV2 and J usage is TRBJ1-5; a possible D gene is TRBD1 (5 bases). V lost 6 bases and J 4 bases, leaving 10 bases between the germline ends. The CDR3 loop spans 13 amino acids. Germline V lookup: CDR1 SNHLY, CDR2 FYNNEI. Full variable domain (remainder filled in from reference TRBV2 and TRBJ1-5): EPEVTQTPSHQVTQMGQEVILRCVPISNHLYFYWYRQILGQKVEFLVSFYNNEISEKSEIFDDQFSVERPDGSNFTLKIRSTKLEDSAMYFCASRAGQNQPQHFGDGTRLSIL.

V usage is TRBV5-1 and J usage is TRBJ2-2; no reliable D call. V was cut by 0 bases and J by 0 bases, with 3 bases left in between. Germline values: CDR1 SGHRS, CDR2 YFSETQ. CDR3 length: 14 residues. CDR3 bases: TGCGCCAGCAGCTTGGCCGCGAACACCGGGGAGCTGTTTTTT. It codes for CASSLAANTGELFF.

This chain joins TRBV5-6 and TRBJ1-1; a weak D match, TRBD1 (6 bases). CDR1 and CDR2 from the germline V gene are SGHDT and YYEEEE. The CDR3 has 13 residues. Trimming removed 1 base at V and 6 bases at J, with 10 bases between. CDR3 DNA sequence: TGTGCCAGCAGCTTGTACGGGGGGCCTGAAGCTTTCTTT. Protein: CASSLYGGPEAFF.

The rearrangement links TRBV20-1 to TRBJ2-7; perhaps TRBD2 as D (6 bases). CDR1 and CDR2 (germline): DFQATT, SNEGSKA (reference sequence). Trimming removed 3 bases from V and 10 bases from J, with 13 bases in between. The CDR3 has 11 residues. The CDR3: CSARAQGGQYF. CDR3 DNA sequence: TGCAGTGCTAGGGCCCAGGGAGGCCAGTACTTC.